This T cell receptor (beta chain) comes out of a study of blood T cell repertoires in COVID-19. At the level of the study: Sites in the United States, Italy and Spain provided acute and convalescent COVID-19 samples. The cDNA or gDNA used as material had been derived from T cells, B-cell-depleted T cells, or PBMCs.

V was pared by 4 bases and J by 12 bases, with 15 bases of the junction left unmatched. The CDR3 consists of 16 residues. CDR1 and CDR2 (germline): LGHNA, YNFKEQ. Clones were sequenced by immunoSEQ multiplex PCR, and TCRdb holds only the in-frame ones, with some missing. The table has roughly 200,000 clones, around 86% seen once. This sequence originates from a man between 40 and 49 years old with acute COVID-19. The sequenced material came from PBMCs or T cells enriched from blood (not recorded which). The chain uses TRBV4-2 and TRBJ2-1, with TRBD2 matching over 10 bases. DNA for the CDR3: TGTGCCAGCAGCCCCTTAAGTAGCGGGAGCGGGGGGGTGCAGTTCTTC. Protein product: CASSPLSSGSGGVQFF.